This T cell receptor beta chain appears in the sequencing data of a study of a mutant IDH1 vaccine in newly diagnosed glioma. Study-level background: Visit V12 happened at week 35; visit V13 happened at week 47.

This CDR3 is 13 amino acids long. Germline V gene lookup returns CDR1 MNHEY and CDR2 SVGAGI. V was pared by 5 bases and J by 8 bases, with 13 bases between. The assay was immunoSEQ multiplex PCR, and TCRdb's table has in-frame clones only and misses some. The table lists roughly 68,000 clones, 74% of them singletons. Regarding time point: week 35, safety follow-up. Every vaccine dose comprised 300 ug of mutant IDH1 20-mer peptide plus topical imiquimod. The count of this clone is one. As yet, its antigen is unknown. This sequence was found in a man aged 50-59 years with glioma. The rearrangement links TRBV6-5 to TRBJ2-1; D is unresolved. The sequences come from PBMCs, collected from a glioma patient whose treatment included an IDH1 peptide vaccine. In nucleotides, the CDR3 is TGTGCCAGCAGTAGGCCTCACCGGTATGAGCAGTTCTTC. This gives the protein CASSRPHRYEQFF.